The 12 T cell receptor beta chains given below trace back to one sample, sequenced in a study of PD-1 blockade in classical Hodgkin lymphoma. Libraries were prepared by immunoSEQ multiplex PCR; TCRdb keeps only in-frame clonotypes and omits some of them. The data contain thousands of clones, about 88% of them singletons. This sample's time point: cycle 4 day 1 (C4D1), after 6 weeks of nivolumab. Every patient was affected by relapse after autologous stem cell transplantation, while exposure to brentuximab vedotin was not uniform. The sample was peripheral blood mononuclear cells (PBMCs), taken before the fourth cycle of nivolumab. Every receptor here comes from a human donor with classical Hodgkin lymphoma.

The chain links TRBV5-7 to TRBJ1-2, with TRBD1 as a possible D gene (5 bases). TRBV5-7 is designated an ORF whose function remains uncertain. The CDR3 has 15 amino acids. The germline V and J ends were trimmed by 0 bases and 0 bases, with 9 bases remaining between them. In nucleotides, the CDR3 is TGTGCCAGCAGCTTGGCCGGGGCTACTAACTATGGCTACACCTTC. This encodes CASSLAGATNYGYTF.

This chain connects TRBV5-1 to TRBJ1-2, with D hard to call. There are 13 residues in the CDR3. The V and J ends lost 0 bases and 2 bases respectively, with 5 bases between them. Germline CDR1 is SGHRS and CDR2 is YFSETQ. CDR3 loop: CASSLEANYGYTF. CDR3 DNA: TGCGCCAGCAGCTTGGAGGCGAACTATGGCTACACCTTC.

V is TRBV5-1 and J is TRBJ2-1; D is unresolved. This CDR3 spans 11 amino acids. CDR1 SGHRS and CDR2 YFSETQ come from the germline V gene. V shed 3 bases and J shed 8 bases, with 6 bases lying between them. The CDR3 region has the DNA TGCGCCAGCAGCTCCTTCGATGAGCAGTTCTTC. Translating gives CASSSFDEQFF.

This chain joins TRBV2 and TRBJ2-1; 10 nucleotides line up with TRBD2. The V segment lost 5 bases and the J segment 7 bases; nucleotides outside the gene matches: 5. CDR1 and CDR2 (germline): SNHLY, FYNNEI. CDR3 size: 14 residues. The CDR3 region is CASSPSGSTNEQFF. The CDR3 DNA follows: TGTGCCAGCAGTCCTAGCGGGAGTACGAATGAGCAGTTCTTC. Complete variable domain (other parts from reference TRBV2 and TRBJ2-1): EPEVTQTPSHQVTQMGQEVILRCVPISNHLYFYWYRQILGQKVEFLVSFYNNEISEKSEIFDDQFSVERPDGSNFTLKIRSTKLEDSAMYFCASSPSGSTNEQFFGPGTRLTVL.

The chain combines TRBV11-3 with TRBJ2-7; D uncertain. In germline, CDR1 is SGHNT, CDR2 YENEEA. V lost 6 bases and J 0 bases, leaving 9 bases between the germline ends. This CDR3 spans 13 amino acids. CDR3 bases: TGTGCCAGCAGGCCCGGATCCTCCTACGAGCAGTACGTC. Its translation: CASRPGSSYEQYV.

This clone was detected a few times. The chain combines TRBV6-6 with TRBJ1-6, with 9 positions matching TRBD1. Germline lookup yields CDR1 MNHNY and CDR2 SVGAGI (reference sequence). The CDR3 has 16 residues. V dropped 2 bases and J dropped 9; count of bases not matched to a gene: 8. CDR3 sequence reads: CASSYPPGQGFSPLHF. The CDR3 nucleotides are TGTGCCAGCAGTTACCCCCCGGGACAGGGTTTTTCACCCCTCCACTTT.

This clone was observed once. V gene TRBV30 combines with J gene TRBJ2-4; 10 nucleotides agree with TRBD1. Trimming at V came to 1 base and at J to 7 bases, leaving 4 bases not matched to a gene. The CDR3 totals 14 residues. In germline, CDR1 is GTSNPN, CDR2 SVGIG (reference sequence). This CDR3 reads CAWSGGTGVNIQYF. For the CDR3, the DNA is TGTGCCTGGAGTGGGGGGACAGGGGTCAACATTCAGTACTTC.

CDR3 sequence reads: CASSPTLPSAHNEQFF. The DNA for the CDR3 is TGCGCCAGCAGCCCGACACTTCCCTCGGCCCACAATGAGCAGTTCTTC. V usage is TRBV5-1 and J usage is TRBJ2-1; no clear D gene. V was clipped by 4 bases and J by 5 bases, with 19 bases between them. The CDR3 covers 16 residues. Germline V gene sequence: CDR1 SGHRS, CDR2 YFSETQ.

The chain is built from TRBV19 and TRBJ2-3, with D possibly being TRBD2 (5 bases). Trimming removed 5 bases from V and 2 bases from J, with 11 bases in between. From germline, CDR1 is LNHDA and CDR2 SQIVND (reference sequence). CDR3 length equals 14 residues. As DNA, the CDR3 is TGTGCCAGTAGTCTAGCCCGAGTCACAGATACGCAGTATTTT. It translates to CASSLARVTDTQYF.

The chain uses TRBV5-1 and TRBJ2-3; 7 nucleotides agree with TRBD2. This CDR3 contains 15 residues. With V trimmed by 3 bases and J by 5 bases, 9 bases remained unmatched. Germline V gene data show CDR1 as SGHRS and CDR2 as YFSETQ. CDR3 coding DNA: TGCGCCAGCAGCTCCCCGGGAGGAAGGGGAGATACGCAGTATTTT. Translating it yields CASSSPGGRGDTQYF.

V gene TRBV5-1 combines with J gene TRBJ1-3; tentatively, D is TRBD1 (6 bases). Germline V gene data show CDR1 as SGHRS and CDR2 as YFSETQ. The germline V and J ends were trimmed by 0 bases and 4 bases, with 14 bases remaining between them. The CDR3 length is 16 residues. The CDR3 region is CASSLANTGKGNTIYF. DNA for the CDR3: TGCGCCAGCAGCTTGGCAAACACAGGGAAAGGAAACACCATATATTTT.

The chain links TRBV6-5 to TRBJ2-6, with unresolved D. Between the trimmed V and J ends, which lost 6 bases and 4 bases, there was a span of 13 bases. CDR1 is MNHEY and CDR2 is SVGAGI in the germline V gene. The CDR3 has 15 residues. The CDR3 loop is CASSYTLGGANVLTF. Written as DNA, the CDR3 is TGTGCCAGCAGCTACACCCTCGGCGGGGCCAACGTCCTGACTTTC.